This TCR beta chain was recorded in a study of shared clonotypes between healthy human individuals. With regard to this clone: Its antigen is unknown.

Sequencing was performed with immunoSEQ multiplex PCR; in TCRdb, only in-frame clones are kept and a portion is missing. Found here are a few hundred thousand clones, around 97% of them singletons; the top ten hold roughly 0.055%. Study findings and constraints: Limited genetic and exposure-history diversity came from having few donors.

Memory CD4+ cells were the fraction left after CD45RA+ naive selection. The TCR originated in a woman aged 25 to 39 in good health. The sample consisted of naive CD4+ T cells sorted from blood. Subset denoted: CD45RA+ positively selected.

CDR3 in DNA: TGCGCCAGCAGTTCCCCCGGGACCTCCTACGAGCAGTACTTC. This codes for CASSSPGTSYEQYF. The V and J genes are TRBV10-2 and TRBJ2-7; D possibly uses TRBD1 or TRBD2 (5 bases each). Germline lookup yields CDR1 WSHSY and CDR2 SAAADI. The CDR3 sequence is 14 residues long. With 5 bases removed from V and 0 bases from J, the gap between germline ends came to 11 bases.